The present entry profiles one T cell receptor (beta chain) with its context. This specimen belongs to a study of blood T cell repertoires in COVID-19. At the level of the study: From the United States, Italy and Spain came samples of acute and convalescent COVID-19. Sources were T cells, B-cell-depleted T cells, or PBMCs; the material itself was cDNA or gDNA.

CDR1 is MDHEN, CDR2 SYDVKM, per germline. Trimming shortened V by 8 bases and J by 8 bases, and 15 bases separated the two germline ends. The CDR3 totals 13 residues. The authors' processing: By means of reference gene primer amplification, nucleated cell counts were estimated. Method: immunoSEQ multiplex PCR; TCRdb's copy keeps in-frame clones and lacks some. That table gives V, J and clone size, and the DNA gave D and trimming. Of under 400,000 clones listed, nearly 90% were seen once; the top ten hold about 6.5%. The receptor was isolated from a man aged 18-30 years with active or convalescent COVID-19. Sequencing was performed on peripheral blood. This chain joins TRBV28 and TRBJ1-4, with a weak D call TRBD1 (5 bases). In DNA, the CDR3 is TGTGCCAGCTACGACAGAGCTCAAGAAAAACTGTTTTTT. This gives the protein CASYDRAQEKLFF.